This TCR beta chain was sequenced for a study of blood T cell repertoires in COVID-19. TCRdb's table, derived via immunoSEQ multiplex PCR, lists solely in-frame clones and lacks some. There are fewer than 250,000 clones in the sample; around 85% occur only once, and roughly 12% lies in the top ten. The clonotype was recovered from a woman aged 45-60 years with acute or convalescent COVID-19. Sequencing used peripheral blood.

The CDR3 nucleotides are TGTGCCAGCAGTTTGGGGGGGCTCGGTCCCCAGCATTTT. Amino acids: CASSLGGLGPQHF. The chain uses TRBV27 and TRBJ1-5; possible D gene TRBD1, 6 bases. V lost 3 bases and J lost 10, with 13 bases in between. Germline values: CDR1 MNHEY, CDR2 SMNVEV (reference sequence). This CDR3 is built from 13 residues.